This T cell receptor (beta chain) was found in a study of T-cell memory formation after mild COVID-19 (dated by TCRdb to 2020 to 2023). Some background on the complete study: TCR sequence clusters from the two donors were largely donor specific. Two young, previously healthy adult volunteers, one female and one male, were included in the cohort. In a couple of donors, T-cell clones that expanded and contracted after mild COVID-19 were followed by sequencing TCRalpha and TCRbeta repertoires longitudinally. Beyond this particular receptor, the publication reports: Whether the second-wave clones peaking on day 37 were SARS-CoV-2 specific was not confirmed. Some responding clones were found in pre-infection memory, which suggests that pre-existing cross-reactive memory T cells took part in the SARS-CoV-2 response. Only a couple of mild cases were covered in the study, and larger cohorts including severe cases with pre-infection samples were considered necessary. Clones that contracted from day 15 to 85 showed balanced CD4/CD8 phenotypes, whereas a second wave of clones that expanded from day 15 to 37 leaned towards CD4+. Contracting CD4+ clones were found mainly in CM and EM memory subsets, while CD8+ clones were enriched in EMRA.

Spanning cysteine to phenylalanine, the CDR3 consists of 14 amino acids. Just CDR3 DNA is preserved here, 42 bases in frame from base 1. The germline ends are 8 bases apart after V is trimmed by 1 base and J by 2 bases. In the germline V gene, CDR1 corresponds to MGHRA and CDR2 to YSYEKL. For sequencing, an Illumina NovaSeq 6000 was employed. TCRalpha and TCRbeta cDNA libraries were constructed by 5'RACE with constant-segment primers, with sample barcodes and unique molecular identifiers being introduced. RNA was extracted from every sample with Trizol reagent. The libraries were amplified in two PCR steps, and the second step added a second sample barcode and Illumina TruSeq adapters. The libraries were sequenced on an Illumina NovaSeq using 2 x 150 bp paired-end reads. For the original study's pipeline: Reads were demultiplexed and collapsed into UMI-guided consensus sequences with migec v1.2.7. Using mixcr v2.1.11, UMI consensuses were aligned to TRA and TRB V and J templates and then assembled into clonotypes. Clonotypes were classified as expanded or contracted when called significant by both edgeR and NoisET, with noise models trained on biological replicates. edgeR calls used a false discovery rate-adjusted p below 0.01 and a log2 fold-change threshold of 1. As an exploratory analysis of dynamics, max-normalized trajectories of the 1000 most abundant clonotypes were examined by PCA with hierarchical clustering. Separately sequenced CD4+ and CD8+ repertoires were used to assign a CD4 or CD8 phenotype to each responding clone. TCRdb trimmed public reads at Q25 via fastp, called clones via MiXCR and kept in-frame beta chains. Rows are unified per CDR3 protein, each entry keeping the most common DNA and genes. TCRdb's processing, not the authors', yielded these V and J calls. Here the sample has approximately 300,000 distinct CDR3 sequences; 15% occur a single time. In total, the top ten clones hold roughly 23% of the sample.

In the case of this clonotype: There is no known antigen for this receptor. Base quality data are lacking; no much larger clone is found one base away.

PBMCs were isolated by Ficoll-Paque density gradient centrifugation. This chain joins TRBV4-1 to TRBJ1-2; the D gene is not confidently resolved. The sample taken for sequencing was PBMCs or a T cell subset sorted from them (not recorded which). This clonotype was sampled from a man between 18 and 35 years old who had mild COVID-19 (a few samples of this study predate the infection). The sample titles of this study are shuffled in the database, so cell type and time point are left out; the donor was told from shared clones. The nucleotide sequence is given as TGCGCCAGCAGCCAAGGACGGGTCAACTATGGCTACACCTTC. Translation gives CASSQGRVNYGYTF.